This TCR beta chain was sequenced during a study of T cells in Graves' hyperthyroidism and ophthalmopathy. The CDR3 totals 14 residues. Trimming shortened V by 0 bases and J by 1 base, and 7 bases separated the two germline ends. Germline loops: CDR1 LNHNV, CDR2 YYDKDF (reference sequence). Amplification targeted TCR beta CDR3 regions from RNA transcripts. Carried out on the TCR CDR3, a first-round RT-PCR used the HTBI primer set. Each CDR3 protein is one row after TCRdb ran MiXCR on the multiplex PCR reads. The data contain about 320,000 distinct CDR3 sequences, roughly 15% of them singletons. The authors deemed Graves' hyperthyroidism stable absent ophthalmopathy progression within 18 months. On the basis of clinical symptoms, serum thyroxine and TRAb, thyroid ultrasound and orbital computed tomography, diagnoses were made.

The chain combines TRBV15 with TRBJ2-7; TRBD2 is a possible D gene (5 bases). The material sequenced was blood. This receptor was identified in a man younger than 45 with Graves' hyperthyroidism. The CDR3 loop reads CATSREAASYEQYF. Written as DNA, the CDR3 is TGTGCCACCAGCAGAGAAGCGGCTTCCTACGAGCAGTACTTC. Filled out from reference TRBV15 and TRBJ2-7, the complete variable domain reads DAMVIQNPRYQVTQFGKPVTLSCSQTLNHNVMYWYQQKSSQAPKLLFHYYDKDFNNEADTPDNFQSRRPNTSFCFLDIRSPGLGDTAMYLCATSREAASYEQYFGPGTRLTVT.